Below, 22 T cell receptor beta chains from the same sample are listed, as sequenced in a study of Ad26.COV2.S vaccination and SARS-CoV-2 variants. Measured with immunoSEQ multiplex PCR; TCRdb has only the in-frame clones, and not every one. This table holds 440,000 or so clones, about nine tenths found once. Documented treatment: around 19 received Ad26.COV2.S at low or high dose, single or two shots; roughly 5 received placebo; per-sample allocation not given. Samples came from day 63 after the first vaccine or placebo injection. The sequencing used peripheral blood, collected in a trial of Ad26.COV2.S vaccine versus placebo. The origin of the receptors is a person between 18 and 65 years old who received the Ad26.COV2.S COVID-19 vaccine or a placebo.

The chain links TRBV9 to TRBJ2-2; 10 bases agree with TRBD1. J was trimmed by 6 bases and V by 3 bases; bases with no gene match: 14. The CDR3 has 18 amino acids. In germline, CDR1 is SGDLS, CDR2 YYNGEE. The CDR3 coding sequence is TGTGCCAGCAGCGCACCCGGGACAGGGGCACCGACGTCCGGGGAGCTGTTTTTT. It yields the protein CASSAPGTGAPTSGELFF.

The V gene is TRBV6-2 or TRBV6-3, the J gene TRBJ1-5; 7 bases are shared with TRBD1. Germline V gene data show CDR1 as MNHEY and CDR2 as SVGEGT. The CDR3 contains 18 residues. With 6 bases clipped from V and 0 bases from J, the junction kept 14 bases outside the gene matches. Here the CDR3 reads CASSRLGQNLYSNQPQHF. The CDR3 region has the DNA TGTGCCAGCAGCCGACTGGGACAGAACCTTTATAGCAATCAGCCCCAGCATTTT.

The V call is TRBV18, the J call TRBJ2-5; no reliable D call. CDR1 and CDR2 from the germline V gene are KGHSH and LQKENI. The V gene lost 6 bases and the J gene lost 2 bases, with 7 bases spanning the gap. This CDR3 is 12 amino acids long. The CDR3 loop reads CASSSRQETQYF. CDR3 coding DNA: TGTGCCAGCTCGAGCAGACAAGAGACCCAGTACTTC.

J is TRBJ1-5 and V is TRBV10-3; no clear D. The germline V gene has CDR1 ENHRY and CDR2 SYGVKD. Trimming took 2 bases from V and 7 from J, leaving 21 bases between them. This CDR3 region has 17 residues. The CDR3 here is CAISETLTTVLPQPQHF. DNA of the CDR3: TGTGCCATCAGTGAGACCCTAACCACAGTCCTACCCCAGCCCCAGCATTTT.

The genes are TRBV28 and TRBJ1-5, with D possibly matching TRBD1 (5 bases). There are 14 residues in the CDR3. The V end was cut by 3 bases, the J end by 6 bases, with 12 bases between. CDR1 is MDHEN, CDR2 SYDVKM, per germline. In DNA form, the CDR3 reads TGTGCCAGCAGTTTTCAGGGAATGGGTCAGCCCCAGCATTTT. It is translated as CASSFQGMGQPQHF.

This clone appeared once. The chain links TRBV9 to TRBJ2-4, with D perhaps matching TRBD2 (5 bases). The CDR3 has 15 amino acids. The germline gives CDR1 SGDLS, CDR2 YYNGEE. The ends were cut back, 2 bases at V and 5 bases at J, with 14 bases in the middle. The DNA for the CDR3 is TGTGCCAGCAGCGTCGTACCCGGGCGGGAAAACATTCAGTACTTC. Amino acids: CASSVVPGRENIQYF.

This chain joins TRBV30 and TRBJ2-4; D uncertain. CDR1 GTSNPN and CDR2 SVGIG come from the germline V gene (reference sequence). Trimming took off 2 bases at V and 0 bases at J, with 8 bases between the two ends. This CDR3 comprises 14 residues. The CDR3 nucleotides read TGTGCCTGGAGTTCGTGGGCAGCCAAAAACATTCAGTACTTC. Protein product: CAWSSWAAKNIQYF.

V usage is TRBV2 and J usage is TRBJ1-1, with 7 positions matching TRBD1. The CDR3 extends over 13 amino acids. The ends lost 6 bases at V and 3 bases at J; junction bases unmatched: 4. Germline V gives CDR1 SNHLY, CDR2 FYNNEI. This CDR3 reads CASRADRDTEAFF. The DNA for the CDR3 is TGTGCCAGCAGGGCAGACAGGGACACTGAAGCTTTCTTT.

The rearrangement links TRBV5-1 to TRBJ1-6; D is unclear. Trimming removed 5 bases at V and 10 bases at J, with 10 bases between. From germline, CDR1 is SGHRS and CDR2 YFSETQ. The CDR3 is 12 residues long. In nucleotides, the CDR3 is TGCGCCAGCAGGGAAGAGTTATCACCCCTCCACTTT. As protein: CASREELSPLHF.

The chain has TRBV19 and TRBJ1-5; D possibly corresponds to TRBD1 (5 bases). CDR1 is LNHDA, CDR2 SQIVND, per germline (reference sequence). The CDR3 extends over 13 amino acids. Trimming stripped 3 bases from V and 6 bases from J, with 9 bases between. The DNA for the CDR3 is TGTGCCAGTAGTATCCAGGGAGGTCAGCCCCAGCATTTT. This codes for CASSIQGGQPQHF.

V usage is TRBV7-9 and J usage is TRBJ1-3; the D is unclear. Germline V gives CDR1 SEHNR, CDR2 FQNEAQ (reference sequence). Trimming pared 3 bases from V and 1 base from J, leaving 7 bases between. This CDR3 comprises 14 residues. The CDR3 nucleotides read TGTGCCAGCAGCTTGGTACAGTCTGGAAACACCATATATTTT. Translated: CASSLVQSGNTIYF.

V gene TRBV14 combines with J gene TRBJ1-1; TRBD1 aligns across 7 bases. Germline CDR1 SGHDN, CDR2 FVKESK. V lost 2 bases and J lost 5; bases outside the gene matches: 5. This CDR3 spans 14 amino acids. The CDR3 spells CASSQTGEGTEAFF. The CDR3 DNA is TGTGCCAGCAGCCAAACAGGGGAAGGGACTGAAGCTTTCTTT.

The V and J genes are TRBV30 and TRBJ1-2; 11 nucleotides agree with TRBD1. The junction had 7 bases not matched to a gene; V was cut back by 4 bases and J by 6 bases. The CDR3 runs 14 residues. Germline CDR1 reads GTSNPN; CDR2 reads SVGIG (reference sequence). CDR3 DNA sequence: TGTGCCTGGAAAACCGGGACAGGGGGGCATGGCTACACCTTC. Translating gives CAWKTGTGGHGYTF.

The chain combines TRBV7-9 with TRBJ2-7; D gene ambiguous. Germline CDR1 and CDR2: SEHNR and FQNEAQ (reference sequence). The CDR3 runs to 14 residues. Deletions cut 3 bases from V and 7 bases from J, with 16 bases between. The CDR3 DNA reads as TGTGCCAGCAGCTTGGGATCCTCCTCGCGAGAGCAGTACTTC. Its protein product is CASSLGSSSREQYF.

The chain has TRBV18 and TRBJ1-4; D is perhaps TRBD1 (6 bases). This CDR3 is 13 amino acids long. Trimming cost V 4 bases and J 9 bases, with 12 bases left between them. Germline CDR1 KGHSH, CDR2 LQKENI. The CDR3 reads CASSQQGLQKLFF. CDR3 in DNA: TGTGCCAGCTCACAACAGGGTTTGCAAAAACTGTTTTTT.

V and J are TRBV12-3 or TRBV12-4 and TRBJ2-3; D gene unclear. The CDR3 extends over 13 amino acids. The germline V and J ends were trimmed by 1 base and 3 bases, with 5 bases remaining between them. CDR3 coding DNA: TGTGCCAGCAGTTTAGACGGGACAGATACGCAGTATTTT. It codes for CASSLDGTDTQYF.

The chain recombines TRBV5-5 with TRBJ2-5; D unresolved. The V end lost 2 bases, the J end lost 0 bases, and 8 bases lay between the germline ends. This CDR3 has 14 residues. CDR1 SGHKS and CDR2 YYEKEE come from the germline V gene (reference sequence). This chain's CDR3 is CASSFWLDQETQYF. Here the CDR3 DNA reads TGTGCCAGCAGCTTTTGGCTAGACCAAGAGACCCAGTACTTC.

This rearrangement joins TRBV7-2 to TRBJ2-7; possible D gene TRBD2, 5 bases. Trimming took 1 base from V and 2 from J, leaving 9 bases between them. Germline V gives CDR1 SGHTA, CDR2 FQGNSA. The CDR3 runs 14 residues. The DNA for the CDR3 is TGTGCCAGCAGCTTAGACGGAGGTGCCTACGAGCAGTACTTC. It is translated as CASSLDGGAYEQYF.

The rearrangement joins TRBV13 to TRBJ1-2, with a possible D match to TRBD1 (6 bases). This CDR3 region has 14 residues. V was clipped by 4 bases and J by 5 bases, with 14 bases between them. CDR1 and CDR2 from the germline V gene are PRHDT and FYEKMQ (reference sequence). CDR3 sequence: CASSSRGELYGYTF. The DNA of the CDR3 is TGTGCCAGCAGCTCCAGGGGAGAACTATATGGCTACACCTTC.

The chain recombines TRBV19 with TRBJ1-2, with D unresolved. Germline-derived CDR1 and CDR2 are LNHDA and SQIVND (reference sequence). This CDR3 spans 15 amino acids. The V gene lost 7 bases and the J gene lost 4 bases, with 19 bases spanning the gap. For the CDR3, the DNA is TGTGCCAGTAACCTCCGGGGTCCCAAAATCTATGGCTACACCTTC. Translated: CASNLRGPKIYGYTF. Full variable domain (remainder filled in from reference TRBV19 and TRBJ1-2): DGGITQSPKYLFRKEGQNVTLSCEQNLNHDAMYWYRQDPGQGLRLIYYSQIVNDFQKGDIAEGYSVSREKKESFPLTVTSAQKNPTAFYLCASNLRGPKIYGYTFGSGTRLTVV.

CDR3 sequence (DNA): TGTGCCAGCAAAAAGGGGAACGGGAGAAATGAGCAGTTCTTC. Translation gives CASKKGNGRNEQFF. The chain employs TRBV2 and TRBJ2-1; a weak D match, TRBD2 (6 bases). Germline V lookup: CDR1 SNHLY, CDR2 FYNNEI. Trimming removed 7 bases from V and 7 bases from J, with 17 bases in between. The CDR3 runs to 14 residues.

The genes are TRBV28 and TRBJ2-1, with D perhaps TRBD2 (6 bases). V dropped 5 bases and J dropped 0 bases, with 11 bases sitting between them. CDR1 is MDHEN, CDR2 SYDVKM, per germline. CDR3 size: 15 residues. This CDR3 is CASSDGGPSYNEQFF. For the CDR3, the DNA is TGTGCCAGCAGTGACGGAGGGCCCTCCTACAATGAGCAGTTCTTC.